This T cell receptor (beta chain) was documented in a study of T cells in localized non-small cell lung cancer. Libraries were prepared by immunoSEQ multiplex PCR; TCRdb keeps only in-frame clonotypes and omits some of them. Of approximately 3,000 clones listed, around 30% are singletons. CDR1 MNHGY and CDR2 SAAAGT come from the germline V gene. Trimming shortened V by 4 bases and J by 7 bases, and 17 bases separated the two germline ends. The CDR3 length is 15 residues. Findings and caveats of the study: A denser population of T cells in blood accompanied longer overall survival. There were a median around 57 of the top 100 tumor clones appearing in adjacent lung.

This clone has just a few counts. Its specificity is unknown. This chain connects TRBV6-8 to TRBJ1-5; D uncertain. This clonotype originated in a female donor of 60 years or more with stage I squamous cell lung carcinoma. The source was normal lung tissue next to the tumor, collected before any cancer treatment. CDR3 sequence reads: CASSFTGEGGQPQHF. The DNA for the CDR3 is TGTGCCAGCAGTTTCACCGGGGAGGGAGGACAGCCCCAGCATTTT.